Presented here are 12 T cell receptor beta chains from one specimen sequenced in a study of blood T cell repertoires in COVID-19. Clones were read by immunoSEQ multiplex PCR, and TCRdb kept only the in-frame ones, dropping some. The table records around 200,000 clones, around four fifths of them present only once. The sequenced sample consisted of peripheral blood. Receptor source: a man aged 50 to 60 with active or convalescent COVID-19.

V usage is TRBV7-3 and J usage is TRBJ2-6, with D possibly matching TRBD2 (5 bases). CDR1 and CDR2 from the germline V gene are SGHTA and FQGTGA. Trimming left V 5 bases short and J 2 bases short, with 10 bases between. This CDR3 comprises 15 residues. The chain's CDR3 is CASSPTRAGANVLTF. CDR3 coding DNA: TGTGCCAGCAGCCCAACTAGAGCTGGGGCCAACGTCCTGACTTTC. Supplemented by reference TRBV7-3 and TRBJ2-6, the full variable domain reads GAGVSQTPSNKVTEKGKYVELRCDPISGHTALYWYRQSLGQGPEFLIYFQGTGAADDSGLPNDRFFAVRPEGSVSTLKIQRTERGDSAVYLCASSPTRAGANVLTFGAGSRLTVL.

The genes are TRBV9 and TRBJ2-3, with D hard to call. Germline V gives CDR1 SGDLS, CDR2 YYNGEE. The CDR3 length is 14 residues. V lost 4 bases and J lost 6, with 15 bases in between. This CDR3 is CASSPHVQMDTQYF. In nucleotides, the CDR3 is TGTGCCAGCAGCCCCCACGTCCAGATGGATACGCAGTATTTT.

The chain has TRBV4-1 and TRBJ1-2; 12 bases align to TRBD1. The CDR3 sequence is 18 residues long. With V trimmed by 3 bases and J by 1 base, 9 bases remained unmatched. Germline values: CDR1 MGHRA, CDR2 YSYEKL. CDR3 DNA: TGCGCCAGCAGCCACGGATCCGGGACAGGGGGCTATAACTATGGCTACACCTTC. Its translation: CASSHGSGTGGYNYGYTF.

This clone was observed a single time. The genes are TRBV5-1 and TRBJ1-1; no clear D gene. V was pared by 4 bases and J by 1 base, with 11 bases between. Germline V gene lookup returns CDR1 SGHRS and CDR2 YFSETQ. The CDR3 length is 14 residues. CDR3 coding DNA: TGCGCCAGCAGCCGTGACACCCAGAACACTGAAGCTTTCTTT. This gives the protein CASSRDTQNTEAFF. The full variable domain, its missing parts supplied by reference TRBV5-1 and TRBJ1-1, is KAGVTQTPRYLIKTRGQQVTLSCSPISGHRSVSWYQQTPGQGLQFLFEYFSETQRNKGNFPGRFSGRQFSNSRSEMNVSTLELGDSALYLCASSRDTQNTEAFFGQGTRLTVV.

The sample holds a few counts of this clone. V gene TRBV6-5 combines with J gene TRBJ2-5, with 10 bases identical to TRBD2. V lost 5 bases, J lost 2 bases, and 5 bases stayed unmatched. CDR3 length: 15 residues. The germline CDR1 and CDR2 sequences are MNHEY and SVGAGI. CDR3 in DNA: TGTGCCAGCAGTCAGAGCGGGGGGGAACAAGAGACCCAGTACTTC. Amino acids: CASSQSGGEQETQYF.

This chain joins TRBV9 and TRBJ1-3; D call uncertain. CDR1 and CDR2 from the germline V gene are SGDLS and YYNGEE. The V and J ends lost 10 bases and 0 bases respectively, with 11 bases between them. The CDR3 runs 13 residues. For the CDR3, the DNA is TGTGCCTCCGATCGGGGCTCTGGAAACACCATATATTTT. The encoded protein is CASDRGSGNTIYF.

This clone was detected only a few times. This chain joins TRBV5-6 and TRBJ2-7; a possible D gene is TRBD1 (7 bases). The CDR3 consists of 12 residues. CDR1 is SGHDT and CDR2 is YYEEEE in the germline V gene. V lost 8 bases to trimming and J lost 4 bases, with 13 bases between them. In DNA, the CDR3 is TGTGCCAGTACCCAGGGGGGATACGAGCAGTACTTC. Translation: CASTQGGYEQYF.

V gene TRBV18 combines with J gene TRBJ2-5; 8 nucleotides align to TRBD1. The germline gives CDR1 KGHSH, CDR2 LQKENI. Trimming cost V 3 bases and J 7 bases; bases outside gene matches: 10. CDR3 length equals 15 residues. CDR3 protein: CASSPGQGATGTQYF. CDR3 coding DNA: TGTGCCAGCTCACCGGGGCAGGGGGCGACGGGGACCCAGTACTTC. The whole variable domain, filled in from reference TRBV18 and TRBJ2-5, reads NAGVMQNPRHLVRRRGQEARLRCSPMKGHSHVYWYRQLPEEGLKFMVYLQKENIIDESGMPKERFSAEFPKEGPSILRIQQVVRGDSAAYFCASSPGQGATGTQYFGPGTRLLVL.

The chain has TRBV19 and TRBJ2-3, with 7 bases aligning to TRBD2. J was trimmed by 1 base and V by 4 bases; bases with no gene match: 5. From germline, CDR1 is LNHDA and CDR2 SQIVND (reference sequence). The CDR3 length is 15 residues. The CDR3: CASSTSGTGTDTQYF. In DNA, the CDR3 is TGTGCCAGTAGTACTAGCGGCACTGGCACAGATACGCAGTATTTT. The full variable domain, completed using reference TRBV19 and TRBJ2-3, is DGGITQSPKYLFRKEGQNVTLSCEQNLNHDAMYWYRQDPGQGLRLIYYSQIVNDFQKGDIAEGYSVSREKKESFPLTVTSAQKNPTAFYLCASSTSGTGTDTQYFGPGTRLTVL.

This clone is a singleton in its sample. The V gene is TRBV5-6, the J gene TRBJ2-1; tentative D call: TRBD1 (6 bases). The CDR3 totals 14 residues. Deletions cut 0 bases from V and 4 bases from J, with 8 bases between. Germline CDR1 reads SGHDT; CDR2 reads YYEEEE. Here the CDR3 DNA reads TGTGCCAGCAGCTTGGGACAGGATTACAATGAGCAGTTCTTC. Translating it yields CASSLGQDYNEQFF.

This chain joins TRBV27 and TRBJ1-2, with D unresolved. The V gene lost 6 bases and the J gene lost 0 bases, with 11 bases spanning the gap. Germline V gives CDR1 MNHEY, CDR2 SMNVEV (reference sequence). This CDR3 is built from 14 residues. The CDR3 loop is CASSFTPANYGYTF. DNA of the CDR3: TGTGCCAGCAGCTTCACCCCAGCTAACTATGGCTACACCTTC.

V usage is TRBV7-2 and J usage is TRBJ2-2; TRBD2 is a possible D gene (5 bases). Germline V gives CDR1 SGHTA, CDR2 FQGNSA. The CDR3 is 15 amino acids. The V gene lost 4 bases and the J gene lost 7 bases, with 16 bases spanning the gap. The CDR3 sequence: CASSSTGSSGGELFF. Here the CDR3 DNA reads TGTGCCAGCAGCTCAACCGGGTCCAGCGGCGGGGAGCTGTTTTTT.